This T cell receptor (beta chain) was recovered during a study of CD8 T cells in ankylosing spondylitis. The CDR3 consists of 10 residues. Germline CDR1 and CDR2: SQVTM and ANQGSEA. The V end was cut by 8 bases, the J end by 4 bases, with 9 bases between. TCRdb processed the 5' RACE reads anew with MiXCR; each CDR3 protein has one entry. The sample comprises around 150,000 distinct CDR3 sequences, approximately 16% of which are singletons, and around 7.6% rests with the top ten. Sequencing was done on a sample of blood, either unsorted or a sorted T cell fraction (not recorded which). The chain links TRBV29-1 to TRBJ2-7; no definite D call. This TCR came from a male donor with ankylosing spondylitis or in good health (not recorded which). CDR3 in amino acids: CSPLKYEQYF. The CDR3 nucleotides are TGCAGCCCGCTCAAGTACGAGCAGTACTTC.